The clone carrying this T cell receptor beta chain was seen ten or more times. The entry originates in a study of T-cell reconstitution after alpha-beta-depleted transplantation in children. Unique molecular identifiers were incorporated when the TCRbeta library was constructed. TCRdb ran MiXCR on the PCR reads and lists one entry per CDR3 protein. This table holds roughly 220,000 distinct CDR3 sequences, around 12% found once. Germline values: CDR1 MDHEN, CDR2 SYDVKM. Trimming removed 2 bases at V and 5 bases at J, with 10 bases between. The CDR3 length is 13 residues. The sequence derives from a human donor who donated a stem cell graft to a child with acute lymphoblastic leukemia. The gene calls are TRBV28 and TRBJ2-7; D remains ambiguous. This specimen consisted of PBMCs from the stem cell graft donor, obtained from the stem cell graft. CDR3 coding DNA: TGTGCCAGCAGTTTAATGGGCGCTAACGAGCAGTACTTC. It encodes CASSLMGANEQYF.